This T cell receptor (beta chain) came from a study of T-cell memory formation after mild COVID-19 (dated by TCRdb to the early 2020s). Some background on the complete study: Most TCR sequence clusters were specific to one of the two donors. The cohort comprised two young, previously healthy adult volunteers, one female and one male. Longitudinal TCRalpha and TCRbeta repertoire sequencing tracked T-cell clones expanding and contracting after mild COVID-19 in two donors. What the research found in general, with its limitations: Clones contracting from day 15 to 85 had balanced CD4/CD8 phenotypes, while a second wave expanding from day 15 to 37 was biased towards CD4+. The study covered only two mild cases, and larger cohorts including severe cases with pre-infection samples were considered necessary. Some responding clones were detected in pre-infection memory, which suggested that pre-existing cross-reactive memory T cells had joined the SARS-CoV-2 response. SARS-CoV-2 specificity of the second-wave clones peaking on day 37 was not confirmed. Contracting CD4+ clones were found mainly in CM and EM memory subsets, while CD8+ clones were enriched in EMRA.

This clonotype was found many times. Its antigen remains undetermined. No quality values exist for individual bases; no much larger clone is one base distant. Via the germline V gene, CDR1 is SGHVS and CDR2 FQNEAQ. The CDR3, cysteine through phenylalanine, is 17 amino acids long. The DNA shown is the 51-base CDR3, in frame from base 1. Trimmed from V: 4 bases; trimmed from J: 6 bases; junction bases lacking a gene match: 15. The instrument given in TCRdb is Illumina NovaSeq 6000. TCRalpha and TCRbeta cDNA libraries were built by 5'RACE with constant-segment primers, adding sample barcodes and unique molecular identifiers. RNA was extracted from every sample with Trizol reagent. Libraries were amplified in two PCR steps, with a second sample barcode and Illumina TruSeq adapters added in the second step. Libraries were sequenced on an Illumina NovaSeq with 2 x 150 bp paired-end reads. The authors' pipeline ran thus. With migec v1.2.7, reads were demultiplexed and then collapsed into UMI-guided consensus sequences. Using mixcr v2.1.11, the UMI consensuses were aligned to TRA and TRB V and J templates and assembled into clonotypes. A clonotype was counted as expanded or contracted only when both edgeR and NoisET called the clonotype significant, with the noise models trained on biological replicates. For edgeR calls, a false discovery rate-adjusted p below 0.01 and a log2 fold-change threshold of 1 were applied. As an exploratory analysis of dynamics, max-normalized trajectories of the 1000 most abundant clonotypes were examined with PCA combined with hierarchical clustering. Separately sequenced CD4+ and CD8+ repertoires were used to assign a CD4 or CD8 phenotype to each responding clone. TCRdb trimmed the raw reads at Q25, called clones with MiXCR and kept productive beta chains. Merged by CDR3 protein, the rows form single entries marked with the most common genes and DNA. What appears here as the V and J calls and clone size reflects TCRdb's work, not the paper's. The sample yields roughly 130,000 distinct CDR3 sequences; 5% to 6.5% were counted once. Together, the top ten hold about 2.2% of the sample.

Ficoll-Paque density gradient centrifugation was the method used to isolate PBMCs. This TCR was sampled from an adult woman who had mild COVID-19 (a few samples of this study predate the infection). The sample titles of this study are shuffled in the database, so cell type and time point are left out; the donor was told from shared clones. The V and J segments used are TRBV7-8 and TRBJ2-5; TRBD2 matches 9 bases in the middle. The specimen sequenced was PBMCs or a T cell subset sorted from them (not recorded which). The CDR3 has the sequence CASSSLAGSSGTKTQYF. The DNA sequence is TGTGCCAGCAGCTCCCTAGCGGGATCCTCCGGGACCAAGACCCAGTACTTC.